The source of this T cell receptor beta chain is a study of T-cell memory formation after mild COVID-19. For the study at large: Each donor largely had its own TCR clusters. Study-wide results and limits: Contracting clones localized mainly to CM and EM when CD4+ and mainly to EMRA when CD8+.

MiXCR was run by TCRdb on the 5' RACE reads, yielding one entry per CDR3 protein. The table includes approximately 300,000 distinct CDR3 sequences, less than 9.5% detected once. V was pared by 7 bases and J by 3 bases, with 16 bases between. Germline V gene lookup returns CDR1 MNHNS and CDR2 SASEGT. CDR3 size: 14 residues. This clonotype was recorded a few times. What it binds is not known. The chain uses TRBV6-1 and TRBJ2-7; the D gene is possibly TRBD1 (7 bases). Sample: PBMCs or a T cell subset sorted from them (not recorded which). The source is a man aged 18 to 35 who had mild COVID-19 (a few samples of this study predate the infection). Cell type and time point are not known. The CDR3 protein is CASITGGTVYEQYF. The CDR3 DNA sequence: TGTGCCAGCATTACTGGCGGGACAGTCTACGAGCAGTACTTC.